Listed here are 29 T cell receptor beta chains from one sample, sequenced in a study of brain metastases from non-small cell lung cancer. Here immunoSEQ multiplex PCR was the method, and the copy in TCRdb shows in-frame clones only, minus some. Of 2,500 to 3,500 clones listed, roughly 79% are singletons. Sequencing used primary lung tumor tissue. Every receptor here comes from a donor at least 40 years old with non-small cell lung cancer.

In this sample, this clone turned up a few times. The chain recombines TRBV29-1 with TRBJ1-5; TRBD1 might be the D (5 bases). Looked up from germline, CDR1 is SQVTM and CDR2 is ANQGSEA. The CDR3 contains 13 residues. V lost 6 bases to trimming and J lost 0 bases, with 9 bases between them. The CDR3: CSVGEYSNQPQHF. The CDR3 DNA reads as TGCAGCGTGGGGGAGTATAGCAATCAGCCCCAGCATTTT.

The DNA for the CDR3 is TGTGCCAGCAGTTTACCGGGACTTTCGAGCACAGATACGCAGTATTTT. Translated: CASSLPGLSSTDTQYF. The chain uses TRBV28 and TRBJ2-3; weak D call: TRBD2 (6 bases). Germline loops: CDR1 MDHEN, CDR2 SYDVKM. CDR3 size: 16 residues. Trimming cost V 2 bases and J 0 bases, with 12 bases left between them. Together with reference TRBV28 and TRBJ2-3, the CDR3 gives the full variable domain: DVKVTQSSRYLVKRTGEKVFLECVQDMDHENMFWYRQDPGLGLRLIYFSYDVKMKEKGDIPEGYSVSREKKERFSLILESASTNQTSMYLCASSLPGLSSTDTQYFGPGTRLTVL.

By sample share, this clone is large. The same CDR3 also results from other DNA sequences found in this sample. The gene calls are TRBV9 and TRBJ2-7; TRBD1 matches 10 bases. J gave up 6 bases and V 5 bases, and 5 bases lay outside the gene matches. The V gene's germline CDR1 is SGDLS and CDR2 YYNGEE. The CDR3 is 13 residues long. The DNA for the CDR3 is TGTGCCAGCAGTCGTGGGACAGGGGTCGAGCAGTACTTC. Its translation: CASSRGTGVEQYF.

V and J are TRBV3-1 (or the pseudogene TRBV3-2) and TRBJ2-5; the D gene is possibly TRBD2 (6 bases). Germline values: CDR1 LGHDT, CDR2 YNNKEL (reference sequence). Trimming left V 3 bases short and J 5 bases short, with 16 bases between. This CDR3 comprises 15 residues. The DNA for the CDR3 is TGTGCCAGCAGCCAGGGGGGTACTAGCTCGGAGACCCAGTACTTC. It codes for CASSQGGTSSETQYF.

The chain carries TRBV28 and TRBJ2-3; TRBD1 matches at 7 bases. The CDR3 is 14 amino acids. V was clipped by 3 bases and J by 5 bases; unmatched bases: 5. Germline CDR1 reads MDHEN; CDR2 reads SYDVKM. The CDR3 DNA reads as TGTGCCAGCAGTTTCGACAGGGATAAAGATACGCAGTATTTT. It is translated as CASSFDRDKDTQYF.

This clone was counted a single time. Sequence at one end of the junction differs from germline and may be a read error. The chain couples TRBV30 to TRBJ1-2; possible D gene TRBD1, 5 bases. Germline V gene lookup returns CDR1 GTSNPN and CDR2 SVGIG (reference sequence). The CDR3 spans 13 residues. For the CDR3, the DNA is TGTGCCTGGAGTCCCGGGACTAACTATGGCTACATTTTC. Translation: CAWSPGTNYGYIF.

A remark on this clone: Additional DNA sequences in this sample encode the identical CDR3. The V gene is TRBV6-6, the J gene TRBJ2-1; TRBD2 is a possible D gene (5 bases). Trimming left V 5 bases short and J 4 bases short, with 18 bases between. Per germline, CDR1 MNHNY and CDR2 SVGAGI (reference sequence). The CDR3 sequence is 16 residues long. CDR3 loop: CASSLTSPLYYNEQFF. The CDR3, as DNA: TGTGCCAGCAGTCTCACTAGTCCCCTCTATTACAATGAGCAGTTCTTC.

This sequence joins TRBV2 and TRBJ1-1; 8 bases line up with TRBD1. Germline V gene lookup returns CDR1 SNHLY and CDR2 FYNNEI. The CDR3 is 15 amino acids. The junction had 5 bases not matched to a gene; V was cut back by 4 bases and J by 1 base. This CDR3 reads CASSGAGTGNTEAFF. In nucleotides, the CDR3 is TGTGCCAGCAGTGGTGCCGGGACAGGGAACACTGAAGCTTTCTTT.

On this clone: One end of the junction is discordant with germline, which a read error may explain. The chain links TRBV4-1 to TRBJ1-2, with TRBD1 as a possible D gene (5 bases). Per germline, CDR1 MGHRA and CDR2 YSYEKL. This CDR3 spans 17 amino acids. This CDR3 is CANSPGERRGANYGYTF. The CDR3 DNA follows: TGCGCCAACAGCCCGGGGGAACGCAGAGGAGCTAACTATGGCTACACCTTC.

The rearrangement links TRBV30 to TRBJ1-2; D gene ambiguous. The V end was cut by 0 bases, the J end by 8 bases, with 16 bases between. The CDR3 length is 14 residues. The germline V gene has CDR1 GTSNPN and CDR2 SVGIG (reference sequence). This chain's CDR3 is CAWSVYRPGYGYTF. The CDR3 DNA reads as TGTGCCTGGAGTGTATATCGACCGGGGTACGGCTACACCTTC.

The CDR3 loop reads CASSEDKGSGANVLTF. In nucleotides, the CDR3 is TGTGCCAGCAGTGAAGACAAGGGCTCCGGGGCCAACGTCCTGACTTTC. V is TRBV2 and J is TRBJ2-6; no firm D call. The V end lost 1 base, the J end lost 4 bases, and 11 bases lay between the germline ends. Germline CDR1 reads SNHLY; CDR2 reads FYNNEI. The CDR3 sequence is 16 residues long.

The chain is built from TRBV5-1 and TRBJ1-1; D is unclear. This CDR3 comprises 18 residues. In germline, CDR1 is SGHRS, CDR2 YFSETQ. Trimming cost V 4 bases and J 1 base, with 23 bases left between them. CDR3 protein: CASSAEWGMGRKNTEAFF. As DNA, the CDR3 is TGCGCCAGCAGCGCTGAATGGGGAATGGGTCGGAAGAACACTGAAGCTTTCTTT.

The chain employs TRBV27 and TRBJ1-1; D not certain. Germline V gene data show CDR1 as MNHEY and CDR2 as SMNVEV (reference sequence). The CDR3 runs to 15 residues. The V and J ends lost 11 bases and 1 base respectively, with 20 bases between them. This chain's CDR3 is CACRSGHLANTEAFF. The CDR3 bases are TGTGCCTGCCGATCGGGCCACCTTGCGAACACTGAAGCTTTCTTT.

The chain employs TRBV7-2 and TRBJ1-6; maybe TRBD1 (5 bases). Looked up from germline, CDR1 is SGHTA and CDR2 is FQGNSA. Trimming removed 5 bases at V and 5 bases at J, with 13 bases between. The CDR3 length is 15 residues. CDR3 sequence: CASSPQGSNNSPLHF. The DNA of the CDR3 is TGTGCCAGCAGCCCCCAGGGCAGTAATAATTCACCCCTCCACTTT.

Worth noting for this clone: Since a much larger clone is just one base distant, this may be a read error. This CDR3 is also generated by other DNA sequences in the sample. This chain connects TRBV5-1 to TRBJ1-2; D remains unclear. Per the germline V gene, CDR1 is SGHRS and CDR2 is YFSETQ. The CDR3 spans 15 residues. DNA of the CDR3: TGCGCCAGCAGCTTGGATCTGGCCGGAGGGTATGGCTACACTTTC. Translating gives CASSLDLAGGYGYTF.

By share, this clone counts as large. This chain links TRBV19 with TRBJ2-3; D unclear. Germline V gene sequence: CDR1 LNHDA, CDR2 SQIVND (reference sequence). There are 12 residues in the CDR3. Trimming removed 1 base from V and 3 bases from J, with 2 bases in between. CDR3 coding DNA: TGTGCCAGTAGTATAGGGACAGATACGCAGTATTTT. Protein sequence: CASSIGTDTQYF.

The chain recombines TRBV7-8 with TRBJ2-2; D is unresolved. Deletions cut 0 bases from V and 5 bases from J, with 7 bases between. Germline V gene data show CDR1 as SGHVS and CDR2 as FQNEAQ. This CDR3 comprises 14 residues. The CDR3 DNA follows: TGTGCCAGCAGCTTAGCGCTGTATACCGGGGAGCTGTTTTTT. Amino acid sequence: CASSLALYTGELFF.

This sequence joins TRBV27 and TRBJ2-3; D unclear. Germline assignment: CDR1 MNHEY and CDR2 SMNVEV (reference sequence). The CDR3 has 14 residues. V gave up 6 bases and J gave up 5 bases, with 15 bases separating them. In nucleotides, the CDR3 is TGTGCCAGCAGCCTAGACACCCCCGGAGATACGCAGTATTTT. Encoded protein: CASSLDTPGDTQYF.

The chain links TRBV3-1 (or the pseudogene TRBV3-2) to TRBJ2-1, with D perhaps being TRBD1 or TRBD2 (5 bases each). The CDR3 extends over 14 amino acids. V dropped 5 bases and J dropped 9 bases, with 17 bases sitting between them. Germline V gene data show CDR1 as LGHDT and CDR2 as YNNKEL (reference sequence). CDR3 residues: CASSSRGGSLEQFF. In DNA form, the CDR3 reads TGTGCCAGCAGCTCCCGTGGGGGTAGTCTTGAGCAGTTCTTC.

For this clone: Germline is not matched at one junction end, which may reflect a read error. The sample carries other DNA sequences with the same CDR3. The V call is TRBV3-1 (or the pseudogene TRBV3-2), the J call TRBJ2-5; D is possibly TRBD2 (6 bases). Germline-derived CDR1 and CDR2 are LGHDT and YNNKEL (reference sequence). The CDR3 is 14 amino acids. The CDR3 protein is CASSLRGNQETQYF. CDR3 bases: TGTGCCAGCAGCCTCCGGGGGAACCAAGAAACCCAGTACTTC.

This rearrangement joins TRBV9 to TRBJ2-7, with D perhaps assigned TRBD1 or TRBD2 (5 bases each). Germline CDR1 is SGDLS and CDR2 is YYNGEE. This CDR3 has 14 amino acids. Between the trimmed V and J ends, which lost 3 bases and 0 bases, there was a span of 10 bases. CDR3 in DNA: TGTGCCAGCAGCGCAGGGCTAGCCTCCTACGAGCAGTACTTC. This translates into CASSAGLASYEQYF.

The chain has TRBV6-6 and TRBJ1-4; D is perhaps TRBD1 (6 bases). CDR1 is MNHNY and CDR2 is SVGAGI in the germline V gene (reference sequence). The V end was cut by 6 bases, the J end by 8 bases, with 16 bases between. CDR3 length equals 14 residues. CDR3 region: CASRSSQGREKLFF. The CDR3 DNA is TGTGCCAGCAGGTCGTCACAGGGTCGAGAAAAACTGTTTTTT.

This rearrangement joins TRBV3-1 (or the pseudogene TRBV3-2) to TRBJ2-2; D remains unclear. Trimming pared 8 bases from V and 0 bases from J, leaving 16 bases between. The CDR3 spans 16 residues. The germline gives CDR1 LGHDT, CDR2 YNNKEL (reference sequence). This chain's CDR3 is CASGRHGASNTGELFF. In nucleotides, the CDR3 is TGTGCCAGCGGAAGACACGGTGCTTCGAACACCGGGGAGCTGTTTTTT.

V gene TRBV5-1 combines with J gene TRBJ2-7, with unresolved D. CDR3 length equals 13 residues. V lost 0 bases and J lost 4, with 8 bases in between. Germline V lookup: CDR1 SGHRS, CDR2 YFSETQ. CDR3 bases: TGCGCCAGCAGCTTGGGGGCATGGTACGAGCAGTACTTC. This codes for CASSLGAWYEQYF.

This clone was detected once. The rearrangement joins TRBV6-5 to TRBJ2-5, with TRBD1 matching over 9 bases. Looked up from germline, CDR1 is MNHEY and CDR2 is SVGAGI. V was clipped by 7 bases and J by 3 bases; unmatched bases: 6. There are 14 residues in the CDR3. The DNA for the CDR3 is TGTGCCAGCATGGAGACAGGGGGAAAAGAGACCCAGTACTTC. This sequence encodes CASMETGGKETQYF.

This clone was counted once. This sequence joins TRBV5-1 and TRBJ1-2; 7 bases fit TRBD1. The CDR3 covers 13 residues. In germline, CDR1 is SGHRS, CDR2 YFSETQ. CDR3 protein: CVKDRTANYGYTF. In DNA, the CDR3 is TGCGTCAAGGACAGGACAGCTAACTATGGCTACACCTTC.

A note on this clone: A much larger clone differs from this one at a single base, so this may be a read error. Other DNA sequences in this specimen translate into the identical CDR3. The chain combines TRBV10-1 with TRBJ2-7; the D gene is possibly TRBD1 (5 bases). Germline CDR1 reads WNHNN; CDR2 reads SYGVQD (reference sequence). This CDR3 contains 15 residues. The DNA of the CDR3 is TGCGCTAGCAGTGAAGGGGCCGACACTAACTACGAGCAGTACTTC. Translated, it gives CASSEGADTNYEQYF.

The V call is TRBV7-8, the J call TRBJ2-7; a weak D match, TRBD1 (5 bases). V was pared by 4 bases and J by 3 bases, with 16 bases between. CDR1 is SGHVS, CDR2 FQNEAQ, per germline. CDR3 length: 15 residues. The CDR3: CASSYIRATYYEQYF. The DNA of the CDR3 is TGTGCCAGCAGCTACATCAGGGCGACGTACTACGAGCAGTACTTC.

This chain joins TRBV9 and TRBJ1-1, with D maybe TRBD1 (5 bases). Trimming removed 1 base from V and 1 base from J, with 5 bases in between. Germline-derived CDR1 and CDR2 are SGDLS and YYNGEE. The CDR3 spans 13 residues. The DNA of the CDR3 is TGTGCCAGCAGCGTAACAGGGAACACTGAAGCTTTCTTT. It encodes CASSVTGNTEAFF.